Sequencing of this T cell receptor beta chain was carried out in a study of blood T cells in healthy people across ages. Findings and caveats of the study: With unsorted PBMCs, a conclusive comparison of naive versus antigen-experienced cells was not possible. Higher diversity and more naive CD4+ cells were features of long-lived donors, compared to aged donors.

This clonotype was counted at least ten times. Its antigen is unknown. With a J-beta primer mix and a sample-barcoded 5' primer, a second PCR ran about 7 to 12 cycles. Sequencing yielded, for each sample, at least 3 million paired-end reads carrying CDR3. Using its own MiXCR run on the 5' RACE reads, TCRdb lists one record per CDR3 protein. Among hundreds of thousands of distinct CDR3 sequences listed, less than 35% were seen once. The junction had 10 bases not matched to a gene; V was cut back by 5 bases and J by 4 bases. The germline CDR1 and CDR2 sequences are SGHTA and FQGNSA. The CDR3 covers 16 residues.

The TCR was taken from a woman of 80 years or more in good health. The chain joins TRBV7-2 to TRBJ2-3; TRBD2 aligns across 9 bases. Input material: blood. The CDR3 protein is CASSPRGAGGSDTQYF. The CDR3 DNA sequence: TGTGCCAGCAGCCCCAGGGGAGCGGGGGGTTCAGATACGCAGTATTTT.